This TCR beta chain appears in the sequencing data of a study of Tregs in tolerant kidney transplant recipients. Regarding this clone: Antigen unknown. The read ends 3 residues shy of where the CDR3 ends; the end is completed using the germline J gene.

Notes on the study in general: Antigen-driven expansion was suggested because donor-specific Tregs expanded more than all Tregs in tolerant patients. Some patients' samples used different primers over time, so nucleotide sequences weren't comparable.

The CDR3 is 15 residues long. V gave up 5 bases and J gave up 0 bases; unmatched junction bases: 4. CDR1 and CDR2 from the germline V gene are SGHRS and YFSETQ. Unstimulated Tregs (CD4+CD25+CD127-) and CD4+CD25- non-Tregs were sorted from PBMCs. Generated by immunoSEQ multiplex PCR, the TCRdb table keeps only in-frame clones and is missing some. The listing contains roughly 48,000 clones. The gene calls are TRBV5-1 and TRBJ2-1, with TRBD1 matching over 8 bases. This clonotype was obtained from a human donor who received a combined kidney and bone marrow transplant. The sample was CD4+ T cells from blood, taken before the transplant. Incomplete CDR3 DNA: TGCGCCAGCAGTCAAACAGGGGGCTCCTACAATGAG. Protein sequence: CASSQTGGSYNE. The whole CDR3 region reads CASSQTGGSYNEQFF.